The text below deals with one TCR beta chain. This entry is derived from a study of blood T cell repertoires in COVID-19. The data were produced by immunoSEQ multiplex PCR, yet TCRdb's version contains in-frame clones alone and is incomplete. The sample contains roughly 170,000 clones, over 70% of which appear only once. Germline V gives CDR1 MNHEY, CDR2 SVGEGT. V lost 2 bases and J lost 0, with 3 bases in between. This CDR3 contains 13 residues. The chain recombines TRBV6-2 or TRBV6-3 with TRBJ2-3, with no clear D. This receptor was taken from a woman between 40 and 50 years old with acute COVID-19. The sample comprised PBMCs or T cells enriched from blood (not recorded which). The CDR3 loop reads CASSYSSTDTQYF. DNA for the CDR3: TGTGCCAGCAGTTACAGCAGCACAGATACGCAGTATTTT.